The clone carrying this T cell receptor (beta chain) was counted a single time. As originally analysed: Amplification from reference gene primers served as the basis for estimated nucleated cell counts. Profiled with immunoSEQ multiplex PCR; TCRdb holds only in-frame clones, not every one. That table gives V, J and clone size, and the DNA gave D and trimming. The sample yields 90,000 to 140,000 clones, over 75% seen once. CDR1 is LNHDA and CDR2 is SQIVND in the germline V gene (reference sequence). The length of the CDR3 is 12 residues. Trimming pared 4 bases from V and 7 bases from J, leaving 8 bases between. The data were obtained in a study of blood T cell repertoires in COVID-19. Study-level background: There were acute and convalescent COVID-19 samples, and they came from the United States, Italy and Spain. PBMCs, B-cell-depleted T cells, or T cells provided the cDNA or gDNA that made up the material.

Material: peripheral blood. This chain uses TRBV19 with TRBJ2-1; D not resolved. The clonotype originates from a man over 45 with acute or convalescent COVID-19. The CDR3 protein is CASSTFQNEQFF. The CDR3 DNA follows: TGTGCCAGTAGTACGTTCCAGAATGAGCAGTTCTTC.